What follows are 16 T cell receptor beta chains derived from one specimen sequenced in a study of blood T cell repertoires in COVID-19 (dated by TCRdb to the early 2020s). The library was generated by the immunoSEQ multiplex PCR assay. Held by TCRdb, this immuneACCESS table contains in-frame sequences only and omits some clones. Under half of the omission traces to an unresolved V gene where checked; the cause of the rest is unknown. The sample data list 450,000 or so clones, and over 75% of these were observed just once. Roughly 1.6% of the sample rests with the top ten. Sequencing used peripheral blood. Receptors were obtained from a woman aged 40 to 50 with COVID-19, enrolled during active disease.

As DNA, the CDR3 is TGTGCCAGCAGTCCCTTCCCTAGCGGGAGCACCGGGGAGCTGTTTTTT. The encoded protein is CASSPFPSGSTGELFF. The chain uses TRBV28 and TRBJ2-2, with 10 bases fitting TRBD2. The germline CDR1 and CDR2 sequences are MDHEN and SYDVKM. The CDR3 spans 16 residues. V trimming: 5 bases; J trimming: 4 bases; junction bases outside the gene matches: 7.

This chain connects TRBV5-6 to TRBJ2-7; 7 bases match TRBD1. The V gene's germline CDR1 is SGHDT and CDR2 YYEEEE. The CDR3 length is 15 residues. V was pared by 0 bases and J by 2 bases, with 5 bases of the junction left unmatched. CDR3: CASSLGRDSTYEQYF. The CDR3 DNA reads as TGTGCCAGCAGCTTGGGCCGGGACAGCACCTACGAGCAGTACTTC.

V and J are TRBV30 and TRBJ1-1, with D perhaps TRBD1 (5 bases). Looked up from germline, CDR1 is GTSNPN and CDR2 is SVGIG (reference sequence). The CDR3 runs 14 residues. Trimming removed 2 bases at V and 5 bases at J, with 15 bases between. CDR3 sequence: CAWSPVGGGTEAFF. The CDR3 DNA sequence: TGTGCCTGGAGTCCGGTGGGGGGTGGGACTGAAGCTTTCTTT.

As concerns this clone: The sample has other DNA sequences that encode this CDR3 too. The rearrangement joins TRBV19 to TRBJ1-2; D is perhaps TRBD1 (6 bases). Trimming left V 5 bases short and J 5 bases short, with 9 bases between. From germline, CDR1 is LNHDA and CDR2 SQIVND (reference sequence). This CDR3 spans 12 amino acids. The DNA of the CDR3 is TGTGCCAGTAGTCAGGGGTTTTATGGCTACACCTTC. The encoded protein is CASSQGFYGYTF.

A single count supports this clone. The chain recombines TRBV7-2 with TRBJ2-3, with D perhaps matching TRBD1 (6 bases). Trimming removed 1 base from V and 0 bases from J, with 11 bases in between. The CDR3 has 16 residues. CDR1 is SGHTA and CDR2 is FQGNSA in the germline V gene. The CDR3 here is CASSLGGHLSTDTQYF. The CDR3 DNA reads TGTGCCAGCAGCTTAGGGGGACACCTCAGCACAGATACGCAGTATTTT.

V is TRBV19 and J is TRBJ1-5; the D gene is possibly TRBD1 (5 bases). The ends were cut back, 5 bases at V and 1 base at J, with 9 bases in the middle. Looked up from germline, CDR1 is LNHDA and CDR2 is SQIVND (reference sequence). The CDR3 runs to 14 residues. The CDR3 coding sequence is TGTGCCAGTAGTCGGCCAGGGAGCAATCAGCCCCAGCATTTT. Protein: CASSRPGSNQPQHF.

The chain links TRBV6-5 to TRBJ1-3, with D uncertain. CDR3 size: 15 residues. Trimming pared 0 bases from V and 0 bases from J, leaving 6 bases between. In germline, CDR1 is MNHEY, CDR2 SVGAGI. CDR3 DNA sequence: TGTGCCAGCAGTTACTCCCCAGACTCTGGAAACACCATATATTTT. It encodes CASSYSPDSGNTIYF.

This chain links TRBV5-6 with TRBJ1-6; D is unresolved. The germline CDR1 and CDR2 sequences are SGHDT and YYEEEE. The CDR3 consists of 16 residues. The V end lost 2 bases, the J end lost 5 bases, and 14 bases lay between the germline ends. The DNA of the CDR3 is TGTGCCAGCAGCTTACCGTCCGGGTACGATAATTCACCCCTCCACTTT. Protein: CASSLPSGYDNSPLHF.

The table lists this clone with a count of one. The chain is built from TRBV5-1 and TRBJ2-1; D is possibly TRBD1 (5 bases). The V gene's germline CDR1 is SGHRS and CDR2 YFSETQ. V lost 0 bases and J 0 bases, leaving 7 bases between the germline ends. CDR3 length: 15 amino acids. CDR3 loop: CASSLADSSYNEQFF. The DNA of the CDR3 is TGCGCCAGCAGCTTGGCAGACAGCTCCTACAATGAGCAGTTCTTC.

The V and J genes are TRBV5-1 and TRBJ1-1; tentatively, D is TRBD1 (6 bases). Germline assignment: CDR1 SGHRS and CDR2 YFSETQ. The germline V and J ends were trimmed by 2 bases and 0 bases, with 11 bases remaining between them. The CDR3 runs to 15 residues. CDR3 nucleotides: TGCGCCAGCAGCTTTTCGGGACAATTGAACACTGAAGCTTTCTTT. This sequence encodes CASSFSGQLNTEAFF.

The chain recombines TRBV27 with TRBJ1-4, with a tentative D call TRBD1 (6 bases). Trimming removed 0 bases at V and 7 bases at J, with 9 bases between. The V gene's germline CDR1 is MNHEY and CDR2 SMNVEV (reference sequence). The CDR3 contains 14 residues. The CDR3 loop reads CASSLSGAFEKLFF. Written as DNA, the CDR3 is TGTGCCAGCAGTTTATCGGGGGCCTTTGAAAAACTGTTTTTT. The whole variable domain, remainder taken from reference TRBV27 and TRBJ1-4, is EAQVTQNPRYLITVTGKKLTVTCSQNMNHEYMSWYRQDPGLGLRQIYYSMNVEVTDKGDVPEGYKVSRKEKRNFPLILESPSPNQTSLYFCASSLSGAFEKLFFGSGTQLSVL.

The chain recombines TRBV5-4 with TRBJ1-2; TRBD1 matches at 9 bases. The CDR3 totals 15 residues. CDR1 SGHNT and CDR2 YYREEE come from the germline V gene (reference sequence). V was pared by 0 bases and J by 8 bases, with 8 bases of the junction left unmatched. The CDR3 loop reads CASSLVGTGIQGYTF. CDR3 coding DNA: TGTGCCAGCAGCTTGGTCGGGACAGGGATACAAGGCTACACCTTC.

V and J are TRBV28 and TRBJ1-1, with 7 bases matching TRBD1. Unmatched junction bases numbered 5, after V lost 2 bases and J lost 5 bases. The CDR3 consists of 14 residues. Germline assignment: CDR1 MDHEN and CDR2 SYDVKM. The CDR3: CASSLDRVRTEAFF. The CDR3 DNA sequence: TGTGCCAGCAGTTTAGACAGGGTTAGGACTGAAGCTTTCTTT.

The chain combines TRBV27 with TRBJ2-1, with 12 bases that match TRBD1. The V gene end was trimmed by 8 bases and the J gene end by 10 bases; junction bases not matched to a gene: 18. The CDR3 runs to 17 residues. Germline CDR1 MNHEY, CDR2 SMNVEV (reference sequence). The CDR3 DNA follows: TGTGCCAGCGCCCGGGACAGGGGGCGAGGATTGAGTCTGGAGCAGTTCTTC. Protein product: CASARDRGRGLSLEQFF.

This chain uses TRBV6-6 with TRBJ1-2, with TRBD1 identical over 7 bases. The V gene end was trimmed by 4 bases and the J gene end by 4 bases; junction bases not matched to a gene: 9. The germline gives CDR1 MNHNY, CDR2 SVGAGI (reference sequence). CDR3 length: 15 residues. The CDR3 sequence: CASSSISGTAYGYTF. Here the CDR3 DNA reads TGTGCCAGCAGTTCTATTTCCGGGACAGCCTATGGCTACACCTTC.

This clone was seen just once. The rearrangement links TRBV19 to TRBJ1-3; possibly TRBD1 for D (6 bases). The CDR3 has 18 amino acids. V was clipped by 7 bases and J by 0 bases, with 22 bases between them. Germline lookup yields CDR1 LNHDA and CDR2 SQIVND (reference sequence). The CDR3 region has the DNA TGTGCCAGTACCCGGCTTGGTGGGGGCCCACCCTCTGGAAACACCATATATTTT. Encoded protein: CASTRLGGGPPSGNTIYF.